This T cell receptor (beta chain) was sequenced during a study of beta chain features in type 1 diabetes (dated by TCRdb to the late 2010s). In the study overall: No differences in mean age, gender distribution, total cell number or subset yield were found between patients and healthy donors. Naive and central memory subsets were obtained from all 30 or so donors, but regulatory and stem cell-like memory subsets were isolated from only 8 patients and about 8 healthy donors. In the study, recently diagnosed type 1 diabetes patients and matched healthy donors were compared on the TCRB repertoires of their sorted circulating CD4+ T cell subsets. Across all samples, some 110,000,000 sorted cells were examined, and cell number per subset correlated strongly with RNA yield. Overall study outcomes, separate from this receptor: At VDJ recombination sites, type 1 diabetes patients had fewer insertions and more deleted nucleotides, which implies abnormalities in thymic rearrangement. Shorter templates might have been favored by PCR, but patient and control samples were amplified and corrected together, so both groups would have been affected equally by any skew. A moderate but significant shortening of TCRB CDR3 length was observed in type 1 diabetes patients in all four CD4+ subsets. Because the HLA sub-analyses included only small numbers of individuals, any influence of HLA type on TCRB rearrangement was left unresolved. Because cDNA was sequenced instead of genomic DNA, highly expressing activated cells could be over-represented, though the groups showed no difference in activation or CD3 levels. The naive, central memory and regulatory TCRB repertoires appeared to resemble one another more closely among patients than among healthy donors.

The High Capacity cDNA Reverse Transcription Kit was used to reverse transcribe all of the isolated RNA, meaning that expressed TCRB transcripts were what got sequenced. Deep immunoSEQ sequencing was applied to naive, central memory and regulatory T cell samples, giving an average of roughly 3.5 million total reads per sample. After sorted cells were lysed in RLT buffer, RNA was extracted with DNase-treated RNeasy Micro or Mini kits, with the choice depending on cell number. Each cell subset was processed separately to prevent cross-contamination, with patient and healthy donor samples processed together. TCRB sequences were amplified from cDNA with the immunoSEQ multiplex PCR, producing 87-bp fragments spanning the CDR3 region. Sequencing of the amplicons was done on the Illumina HiSeq platform. The original methods were these. PCR bias was corrected computationally using synthetic template baselines, and reads within Hamming distance 2 were collapsed, with unmergeable singletons discarded. By aligning reads against IMGT, V, D and J genes, CDR3 length, and insertions or deletions at six rearrangement sites were assigned. Within each subset, clonotype counts were normalized to the number of sorted cells before true diversity and Gini coefficients were calculated with the tcR R package. Repertoire sharing was quantified using the overlap coefficient calculated on TCRB nucleotide sequences. TCRdb provides this immuneACCESS table in a form limited to in-frame rearrangements. Some clones are lacking; in checked studies, under half of them reflect an unresolved V gene, and why the rest are absent is not known. V and J calls and clone size are as listed in that table; D and trimming were resolved from the DNA. This sample comprises about 120,000 clones, roughly 17% of them detected only once. Roughly 2.5% of the sample rests with the top ten.

Turning to this clone: Its specific antigen is unknown. Per-base qualities were not stored, and no clone one base away is much larger.

The junction carries 16 bases between V and J, which are trimmed by 4 bases and 2 bases respectively. From the cysteine through the phenylalanine, the CDR3 covers 16 amino acids. The kept DNA is CDR3 alone, 48 bases in frame from the first base. Based on the germline V gene, the CDR1 and CDR2 sequences are SGHAT and FQNNGV. Each donor gave one peripheral blood draw, approximately 0.11 L on average, collected into heparinised tubes. Using a panel that included CD45RO, CCR7, CD25, CD127, CD95 and CD27, naive, central memory, regulatory and stem cell-like memory CD4+ T cells were sorted on a BD FACSAria II. Purity was above 95% for every sorted population. PBMCs were isolated right away by Lymphoprep density gradient centrifugation and were stained directly, without culture. To minimize batch effects, samples were stained and sorted in pairs, one healthy donor with one patient per experiment.

The sequenced material came from central memory CD4+ T cells from blood. The clonotype originates from a man younger than 30 with type 1 diabetes. This chain is built from TRBV11-2 and TRBJ2-3; perhaps TRBD2 is the D gene, with 6 bases matching. The CDR3 reads as follows: CASSSPSETFTDTQYF. In nucleotide form, the sequence is TGTGCCAGCAGCTCACCTAGCGAGACCTTCACAGATACGCAGTATTTT.